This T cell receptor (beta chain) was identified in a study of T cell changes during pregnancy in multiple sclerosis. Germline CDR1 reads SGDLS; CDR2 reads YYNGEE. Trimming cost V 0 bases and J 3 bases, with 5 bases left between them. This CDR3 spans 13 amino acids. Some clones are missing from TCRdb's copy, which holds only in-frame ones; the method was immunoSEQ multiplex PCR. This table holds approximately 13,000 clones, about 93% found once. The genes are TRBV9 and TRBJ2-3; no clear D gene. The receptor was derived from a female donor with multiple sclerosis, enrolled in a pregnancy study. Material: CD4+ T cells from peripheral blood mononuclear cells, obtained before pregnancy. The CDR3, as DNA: TGTGCCAGCAGCGTAGTCGGGACAGATACGCAGTATTTT. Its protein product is CASSVVGTDTQYF.